These 23 T cell receptor beta chains share one sample of origin, sequenced in a study of cytomegalovirus exposure and HLA in healthy donors. Vbeta (60) and Jbeta (13) primers were used in the PCR. The protocol was immunoSEQ multiplex PCR, while the TCRdb copy is restricted to in-frame clones and leaves out a portion. The table shows over 130,000 clones, with 75% to 85% occurring only once. The sequencing sample was made of PBMCs. The source of these receptors is a woman between 40 and 50 years old in good health and CMV-seropositive.

In this sample, this clone turned up a few times. The CDR3 loop is CASSTLPGGVSEAFF. The CDR3 coding sequence is TGCGCCAGCAGCACTCTTCCAGGGGGAGTCTCTGAAGCTTTCTTT. The V and J genes are TRBV5-1 and TRBJ1-1; 7 bases align to TRBD1. Germline V gene lookup returns CDR1 SGHRS and CDR2 YFSETQ. CDR3 length equals 15 residues. V lost 4 bases, J lost 6 bases, and 12 bases stayed unmatched. The whole variable domain, filled in from reference TRBV5-1 and TRBJ1-1, reads KAGVTQTPRYLIKTRGQQVTLSCSPISGHRSVSWYQQTPGQGLQFLFEYFSETQRNKGNFPGRFSGRQFSNSRSEMNVSTLELGDSALYLCASSTLPGGVSEAFFGQGTRLTVV.

This sequence joins TRBV28 and TRBJ2-1; possible D gene TRBD2, 5 bases. Trimming took 6 bases from V and 0 from J, leaving 15 bases between them. The CDR3 is 16 amino acids. Germline CDR1 and CDR2: MDHEN and SYDVKM. CDR3 sequence (DNA): TGTGCCAGCAGCCTCCGCGAAGCGGTCTCCTACAATGAGCAGTTCTTC. It codes for CASSLREAVSYNEQFF.

This clone occurred a few times. The rearrangement joins TRBV19 to TRBJ2-1; maybe TRBD1 (6 bases). Trimming pared 0 bases from V and 5 bases from J, leaving 8 bases between. CDR1 LNHDA and CDR2 SQIVND come from the germline V gene (reference sequence). The CDR3 runs to 14 residues. The CDR3 DNA follows: TGTGCCAGTAGTATAGAGTGGACAGACAATGAGCAGTTCTTC. Translation: CASSIEWTDNEQFF.

The chain combines TRBV7-9 with TRBJ2-5, with 8 bases fitting TRBD1. This CDR3 comprises 16 residues. Losses at the gene ends were 2 bases for V and 5 bases for J; bases not matched to a gene: 10. Germline CDR1 reads SEHNR; CDR2 reads FQNEAQ (reference sequence). CDR3 DNA sequence: TGTGCCAGCAGCTTATATTTGGGACAGGTAATGGAGACCCAGTACTTC. Protein sequence: CASSLYLGQVMETQYF.

The chain recombines TRBV9 with TRBJ2-2, with 10 positions matching TRBD2. CDR3 length: 16 amino acids. V lost 3 bases and J lost 6; bases outside the gene matches: 8. CDR1 and CDR2 from the germline V gene are SGDLS and YYNGEE. Written as DNA, the CDR3 is TGTGCCAGCAGCGGCCAAGCGGGAGGGTCGGCCGGGGAGCTGTTTTTT. Translated, it gives CASSGQAGGSAGELFF.

The chain recombines TRBV5-1 with TRBJ2-1, with a tentative D call TRBD2 (6 bases). The CDR3 is 14 amino acids. Germline V gives CDR1 SGHRS, CDR2 YFSETQ. Trimming removed 7 bases from V and 0 bases from J, with 11 bases in between. The CDR3 coding sequence is TGCGCCAGCGGCCGCGGGGCCTCCTACAATGAGCAGTTCTTC. This codes for CASGRGASYNEQFF.

The CDR3 sequence: CASTPTPLTGVTGELFF. In DNA form, the CDR3 reads TGTGCCAGCACCCCCACCCCATTGACAGGGGTCACCGGGGAGCTGTTTTTT. This chain connects TRBV21-1 to TRBJ2-2; TRBD1, the table's D call, was not compared with the DNA. TRBV21-1 is a pseudogene. This CDR3 has 17 amino acids.

Only a few counts were recorded for this clone. J is TRBJ2-1 and V is TRBV27, with 7 positions matching TRBD2. Unmatched junction bases numbered 4, after V lost 3 bases and J lost 2 bases. The CDR3 covers 15 residues. Germline CDR1 reads MNHEY; CDR2 reads SMNVEV (reference sequence). The CDR3 coding sequence is TGTGCCAGCAGTTTGGGCCTAGCGGCCTACAATGAGCAGTTCTTC. Protein: CASSLGLAAYNEQFF.

The chain couples TRBV15 to TRBJ1-1; 8 bases fit TRBD1. The V and J ends lost 5 bases and 2 bases, in that order; junction bases with no gene match: 10. The CDR3 covers 16 residues. Germline V gene sequence: CDR1 LNHNV, CDR2 YYDKDF (reference sequence). The CDR3 nucleotides read TGTGCCACCAGCTCCATGGACAGGGATGAAAACACTGAAGCTTTCTTT. This encodes CATSSMDRDENTEAFF. Looking up the rest from reference TRBV15 and TRBJ1-1 gives the full variable domain: DAMVIQNPRYQVTQFGKPVTLSCSQTLNHNVMYWYQQKSSQAPKLLFHYYDKDFNNEADTPDNFQSRRPNTSFCFLDIRSPGLGDTAMYLCATSSMDRDENTEAFFGQGTRLTVV.

The chain combines TRBV30 with TRBJ1-1, with 7 positions matching TRBD1. Germline loops: CDR1 GTSNPN, CDR2 SVGIG (reference sequence). The CDR3 covers 13 residues. After removal of 5 bases from V and 1 base from J, the junction contained 4 bases not matched to a gene. The CDR3 region is CAWERGPNTEAFF. The CDR3 DNA sequence: TGTGCCTGGGAAAGGGGGCCGAACACTGAAGCTTTCTTT.

The chain carries TRBV6-6 and TRBJ2-7, with 8 bases matching TRBD2. Trimming removed 0 bases from V and 9 bases from J; junction bases left unmatched: 13. This CDR3 is 16 amino acids long. Germline loops: CDR1 MNHNY, CDR2 SVGAGI (reference sequence). In nucleotides, the CDR3 is TGTGCCAGCAGTTACTCGGCGGGAGGCCTCCAAATCCGGCAGTACTTC. It codes for CASSYSAGGLQIRQYF.

This chain uses TRBV5-1 with TRBJ2-5, with D possibly TRBD2 on 6 matching bases. Per the germline V gene, CDR1 is SGHRS and CDR2 is YFSETQ. This CDR3 is built from 15 residues. Deletions cut 4 bases from V and 1 base from J, with 14 bases between. CDR3 nucleotides: TGCGCCAGCAGCCTCCTGACGGGAGCCCAAGAGACCCAGTACTTC. Translation gives CASSLLTGAQETQYF.

This clone turned up a few times. V usage is TRBV19 and J usage is TRBJ2-1; 9 nucleotides agree with TRBD2. The CDR3 covers 14 residues. Germline trimming cut 6 bases from V and 8 bases from J; bases unmatched to any gene: 8. From germline, CDR1 is LNHDA and CDR2 SQIVND (reference sequence). The CDR3 here is CASRIRSGRDEQFF. CDR3 bases: TGTGCCAGTAGGATCCGTAGCGGGAGAGATGAGCAGTTCTTC.

The J gene is TRBJ2-1, the V gene TRBV2, with TRBD2 matching 11 bases. With 7 bases clipped from V and 5 bases from J, the junction kept 4 bases outside the gene matches. This CDR3 region has 14 residues. CDR1 SNHLY and CDR2 FYNNEI come from the germline V gene. CDR3 bases: TGTGCCAGCAAAACTAGCGGGGGCCACAATGAGCAGTTCTTC. Encoded protein: CASKTSGGHNEQFF.

This clone was found a few times. This chain connects TRBV15 to TRBJ1-2; TRBD1 agrees at 11 bases. There are 16 residues in the CDR3. V lost 0 bases, J lost 6 bases, and 6 bases stayed unmatched. Per the germline V gene, CDR1 is LNHNV and CDR2 is YYDKDF (reference sequence). The CDR3 loop is CATSREIGQGANGYTF. CDR3 DNA: TGTGCCACCAGCAGAGAAATAGGACAGGGGGCGAATGGCTACACCTTC.

This sequence joins TRBV5-4 and TRBJ2-1; TRBD2 agrees at 14 bases. Looked up from germline, CDR1 is SGHNT and CDR2 is YYREEE (reference sequence). CDR3 length: 19 residues. V shed 4 bases and J 1 base; nucleotides not matched to a gene: 10. The CDR3 DNA is TGTGCCAGCAGCGCCACCGGGACTAGCGGGAGTGGGTCCTACAATGAGCAGTTCTTC. Translating gives CASSATGTSGSGSYNEQFF.

This rearrangement joins TRBV5-1 to TRBJ2-5; no definite D call. Trimming pared 5 bases from V and 0 bases from J, leaving 8 bases between. The germline gives CDR1 SGHRS, CDR2 YFSETQ. The CDR3 is 13 amino acids. This chain's CDR3 is CASREQYQETQYF. CDR3 coding DNA: TGCGCCAGCAGGGAACAGTACCAAGAGACCCAGTACTTC.

This clone was seen a handful of times. The chain recombines TRBV18 with TRBJ2-5; D is perhaps TRBD1 (5 bases). Germline-derived CDR1 and CDR2 are KGHSH and LQKENI. V was clipped by 6 bases and J by 2 bases, with 19 bases between them. This CDR3 has 16 amino acids. CDR3 coding DNA: TGTGCCAGCTCCGCCGAGCAGGGCAGGGCACAAGAGACCCAGTACTTC. Translated: CASSAEQGRAQETQYF.

The V and J genes are TRBV19 and TRBJ2-3, with a possible D match to TRBD2 (6 bases). The CDR3 extends over 16 amino acids. Trimming stripped 5 bases from V and 2 bases from J, with 17 bases between. CDR1 is LNHDA and CDR2 is SQIVND in the germline V gene (reference sequence). The CDR3 DNA reads TGTGCCAGTAGTCTGGGGAGTAGCGGAAACACAGATACGCAGTATTTT. As protein: CASSLGSSGNTDTQYF.

The chain recombines TRBV30 with TRBJ1-2; perhaps TRBD1 as D (5 bases). Germline CDR1 reads GTSNPN; CDR2 reads SVGIG (reference sequence). V was pared by 1 base and J by 7 bases, with 10 bases between. The CDR3 loop spans 12 amino acids. Here the CDR3 reads CAWSGGGAGYTF. CDR3 sequence (DNA): TGTGCCTGGAGTGGAGGCGGGGCTGGCTACACCTTC. Full variable domain (rest looked up from reference TRBV30 and TRBJ1-2): SQTIHQWPATLVQPVGSPLSLECTVEGTSNPNLYWYRQAAGRGLQLLFYSVGIGQISSEVPQNLSASRPQDRQFILSSKKLLLSDSGFYLCAWSGGGAGYTFGSGTRLTVV.

This clone was detected once. J is TRBJ2-7 and V is TRBV2, with D possibly TRBD2 on 5 matching bases. With 6 bases removed from V and 2 bases from J, the gap between germline ends came to 14 bases. The length of the CDR3 is 14 residues. Per germline, CDR1 SNHLY and CDR2 FYNNEI. CDR3 nucleotide sequence: TGTGCCAGCAGAGTCACACTAGGAACCTACGAGCAGTACTTC. Residues: CASRVTLGTYEQYF.

This chain uses TRBV19 with TRBJ2-7, with D perhaps TRBD1 (6 bases). Per the germline V gene, CDR1 is LNHDA and CDR2 is SQIVND (reference sequence). V shed 6 bases and J shed 2 bases, with 8 bases lying between them. The CDR3 contains 12 residues. The CDR3 DNA is TGTGCCAGTAGAGGGGGTACCTACGAGCAGTACTTC. Its protein is CASRGGTYEQYF.

This clone was found once. The chain uses TRBV5-1 and TRBJ2-6; TRBD2 agrees at 7 bases. The CDR3 has 16 residues. The germline gives CDR1 SGHRS, CDR2 YFSETQ. V lost 5 bases, J lost 0 bases, and 5 bases stayed unmatched. The CDR3 loop reads CASRASGFSGANVLTF. In DNA form, the CDR3 reads TGCGCCAGCAGGGCTAGCGGCTTCTCTGGGGCCAACGTCCTGACTTTC.